The present entry profiles one TCR beta chain with its context. These data come from a study of cytomegalovirus exposure and HLA in healthy donors. Germline CDR1 WSHSY, CDR2 SAAADI. CDR3 size: 16 residues. With V trimmed by 0 bases and J by 5 bases, 10 bases remained unmatched. The PCR made use of 60 Vbeta and 13 Jbeta primers. As processed by the authors: About 11 million of around 85 million unique TCR beta chains were shared, per a later count. TCRdb keeps only in-frame clones here, not all; method: immunoSEQ multiplex PCR. That table gives V, J and clone size, and the DNA gave D and trimming. The sample has 55,000 or so clones; approximately 82% are singletons.

This receptor was obtained from a man between 45 and 60 years old in good health and CMV-seronegative. The sequenced sample was PBMCs. This rearrangement joins TRBV10-2 to TRBJ2-7; 7 bases fit TRBD2. CDR3 sequence reads: CASSESSGGGRDEQYF. The CDR3, as DNA: TGCGCCAGCAGTGAGTCCTCTGGCGGGGGTCGCGACGAGCAGTACTTC.